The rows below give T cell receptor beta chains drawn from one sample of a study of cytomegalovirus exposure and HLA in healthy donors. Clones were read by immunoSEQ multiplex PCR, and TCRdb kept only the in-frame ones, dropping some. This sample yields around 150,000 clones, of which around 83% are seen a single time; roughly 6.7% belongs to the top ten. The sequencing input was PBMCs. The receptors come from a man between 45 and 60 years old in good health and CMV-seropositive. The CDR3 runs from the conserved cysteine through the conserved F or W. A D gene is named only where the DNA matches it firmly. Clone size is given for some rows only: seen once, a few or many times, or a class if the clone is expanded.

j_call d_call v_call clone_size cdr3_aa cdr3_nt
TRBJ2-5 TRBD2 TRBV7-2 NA CASRREGRGFQETQYF TGTGCCAGCCGCAGGGAGGGACGAGGGTTCCAAGAGACCCAGTACTTC
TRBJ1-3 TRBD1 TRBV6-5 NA CASSRGTGFGNTIYF TGTGCCAGCAGTAGGGGGACAGGGTTTGGAAACACCATATATTTT
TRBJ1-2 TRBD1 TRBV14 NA CASSQGGTGEVHYGYTF TGTGCCAGCAGCCAAGGCGGGACAGGGGAAGTTCACTATGGCTACACCTTC
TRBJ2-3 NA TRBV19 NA CASLDITDTQYF TGTGCCAGTTTAGACATCACAGATACGCAGTATTTT
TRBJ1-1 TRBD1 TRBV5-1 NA CASSSAPGGGTEAFF TGCGCCAGCAGCTCGGCCCCAGGGGGCGGCACTGAAGCTTTCTTT
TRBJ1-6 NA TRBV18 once CASSPIGGGLGSPLHF TGTGCCAGCTCACCTATCGGCGGGGGGCTGGGTTCACCCCTCCACTTT
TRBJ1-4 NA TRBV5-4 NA CASSGGQNEKLFF TGTGCCAGCAGCGGAGGACAGAATGAAAAACTGTTTTTT
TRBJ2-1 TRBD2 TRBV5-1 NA CASMGLAGYNEQFF TGCGCCAGCATGGGACTAGCGGGATACAATGAGCAGTTCTTC
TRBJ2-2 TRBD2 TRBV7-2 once CASSFGLAGTGELFF TGTGCCAGCAGCTTCGGACTAGCGGGGACCGGGGAGCTGTTTTTT
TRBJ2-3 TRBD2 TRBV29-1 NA CSVVGGVPDTQYF TGCAGCGTTGTCGGGGGGGTTCCAGATACGCAGTATTTT
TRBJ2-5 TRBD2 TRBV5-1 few CASSFTSGSQETQYF TGCGCCAGCAGCTTCACTAGCGGGAGCCAAGAGACCCAGTACTTC
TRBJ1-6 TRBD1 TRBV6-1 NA CASSEGTGGSPLHF TGTGCCAGCAGTGAGGGGACAGGGGGTTCACCCCTCCACTTT
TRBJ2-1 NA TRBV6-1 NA CASSAGYNEQFF TGTGCCAGCAGTGCAGGCTACAATGAGCAGTTCTTC
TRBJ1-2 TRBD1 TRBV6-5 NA CASSYSGGQGYGYTF TGTGCCAGCAGTTACTCGGGGGGACAGGGGTATGGCTACACCTTC
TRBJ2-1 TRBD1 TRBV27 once CASKTGGYNEQFF TGTGCCAGCAAGACAGGGGGCTACAATGAGCAGTTCTTC
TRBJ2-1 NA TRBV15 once CATSRDHDSPYNEQFF TGTGCCACCAGCAGAGATCACGACTCCCCTTACAATGAGCAGTTCTTC
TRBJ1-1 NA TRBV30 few CAWSVHGGDTEAFF TGTGCCTGGAGTGTACATGGGGGGGACACTGAAGCTTTCTTT
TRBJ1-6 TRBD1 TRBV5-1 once CASSPRDRANSPLHF TGCGCCAGCAGCCCGAGAGACAGGGCCAATTCACCCCTCCACTTT
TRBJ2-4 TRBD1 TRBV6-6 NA CASTRDRGVAKNIQYF TGTGCCTCGACCCGGGACAGGGGGGTAGCCAAAAACATTCAGTACTTC
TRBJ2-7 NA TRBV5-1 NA CASSLDWLEQDEQYF TGCGCCAGCAGCTTGGACTGGTTGGAACAGGACGAGCAGTACTTC
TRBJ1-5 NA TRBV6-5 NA CASSYSSNRANQPQHF TGTGCCAGCAGTTACTCGAGTAACAGGGCCAATCAGCCCCAGCATTTT
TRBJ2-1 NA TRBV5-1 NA CASSLEQLYNEQFF TGCGCCAGCAGCTTGGAACAGCTCTACAATGAGCAGTTCTTC
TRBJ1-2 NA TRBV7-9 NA CASSLGPEEGYTF TGTGCCAGCAGCTTGGGGCCCGAGGAGGGCTACACCTTC
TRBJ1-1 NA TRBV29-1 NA CSVVGGLEAFF TGCAGCGTTGTCGGGGGTCTTGAAGCTTTCTTT
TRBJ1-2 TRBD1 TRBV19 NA CASSIERILDRAGYTF TGTGCCAGTAGTATAGAGCGAATATTGGACAGGGCAGGCTACACCTTC
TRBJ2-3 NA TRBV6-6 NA CASSYSSGGTDTQYF TGTGCCAGCAGTTACTCGTCAGGGGGGACAGATACGCAGTATTTT
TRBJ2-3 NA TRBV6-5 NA CASSLSLATDTQYF TGTGCCAGCAGTTTGTCACTAGCCACAGATACGCAGTATTTT
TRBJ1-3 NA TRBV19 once CASSHPQGSGNTIYF TGTGCCAGTAGCCATCCCCAGGGCTCTGGAAACACCATATATTTT
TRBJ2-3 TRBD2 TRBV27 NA CASSPRGSGRNTQYF TGTGCCAGCAGTCCACGAGGTAGCGGGAGGAATACGCAGTATTTT
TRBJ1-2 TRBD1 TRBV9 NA CASSVGPLGQAVLGYTF TGTGCCAGCAGCGTAGGCCCTTTAGGACAGGCCGTTCTTGGCTACACCTTC
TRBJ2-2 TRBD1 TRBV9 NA CASSSQRAGGGGELFF TGTGCCAGCAGCTCCCAACGGGCAGGGGGCGGGGGGGAGCTGTTTTTT
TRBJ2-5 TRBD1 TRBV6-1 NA CALDRAETQYF TGTGCTCTGGACAGGGCCGAGACCCAGTACTTC
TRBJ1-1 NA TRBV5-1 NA CASSSTIAKNTEAFF TGCGCCAGCAGCTCAACTATAGCTAAGAACACTGAAGCTTTCTTT
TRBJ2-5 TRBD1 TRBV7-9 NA CASSLPFGQGAETQYF TGTGCCAGCAGCTTACCATTCGGACAGGGGGCGGAGACCCAGTACTTC
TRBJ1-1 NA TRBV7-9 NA CASSLQEPNTEAFF TGTGCCAGCAGCTTACAGGAACCGAACACTGAAGCTTTCTTT
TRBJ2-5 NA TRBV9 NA CASSVGVGREETQYF TGTGCCAGCAGCGTCGGGGTGGGAAGGGAAGAGACCCAGTACTTC
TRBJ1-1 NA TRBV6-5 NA CASSYGDTHEAFF TGTGCCAGCAGTTACGGGGACACCCATGAAGCTTTCTTT
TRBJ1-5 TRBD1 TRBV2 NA CASSRRGLGQPQHF TGTGCCAGCAGTCGCAGGGGGCTCGGTCAGCCCCAGCATTTT
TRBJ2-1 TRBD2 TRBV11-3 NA CASSFGRVAVPGNNEQFF TGTGCCAGCAGCTTCGGGAGGGTAGCGGTCCCTGGGAACAATGAGCAGTTCTTC
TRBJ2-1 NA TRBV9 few CASSGRTGDTGLPYNEQFF TGTGCCAGCAGCGGTCGGACGGGGGATACGGGATTGCCCTACAATGAGCAGTTCTTC
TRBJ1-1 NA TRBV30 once CAWREQWNTEAFF TGTGCCTGGAGGGAGCAGTGGAACACTGAAGCTTTCTTT
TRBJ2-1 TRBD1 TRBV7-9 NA CASSRTGTGVNEQFF TGTGCCAGCAGCCGGACCGGGACAGGGGTCAATGAGCAGTTCTTC
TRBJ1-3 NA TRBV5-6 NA CASGGARGKGNTIYF TGTGCCAGCGGCGGGGCACGGGGCAAAGGAAACACCATATATTTT
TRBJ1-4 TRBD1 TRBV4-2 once CASSQGDSSATNEKLFF TGTGCCAGCAGCCAAGGGGACAGCTCTGCAACTAATGAAAAACTGTTTTTT